This T cell receptor (beta chain) was found in a study of early T cells in non-severe SARS-CoV-2 infection. Overall study context: The authors sequenced bulk RNA from unsorted whole blood, leaving chains unpaired.

Researchers tagged individual cDNA molecules with unique molecular identifiers. MiXCR, run by TCRdb on the 5' RACE reads, gives a single entry per CDR3 protein. The profile shows just under 90,000 distinct CDR3 sequences, over 13% of them singletons. This clonotype was counted many times. Its target is not known. Germline V CDR1 and CDR2: SGHNT, YENEEA. V lost 5 bases to trimming and J lost 4 bases; unmatched junction nucleotides: 5. This CDR3 contains 16 residues. General observations from the study: VDJdb-based annotation leaned toward anti-spike CD8 responses and missed private and CD4 specificities.

Sequencing input: whole blood. The receptor's source is an adult who was a healthcare worker with PCR-confirmed SARS-CoV-2 infection or an uninfected control (not recorded which). V usage is TRBV11-3 and J usage is TRBJ2-5, with 15 positions matching TRBD2. This CDR3 reads CASSEGLAGGTETQYF. Here the CDR3 DNA reads TGTGCCAGCAGCGAGGGACTAGCGGGAGGTACAGAGACCCAGTACTTC.